Sequencing of this TCR beta chain was carried out in a study of shared clonotypes between healthy human individuals (dated by TCRdb to 2019 to 2021). As for the study more broadly: Three men and two women, aged 18 to 49 years, made up the cohort. To increase sequencing depth and limit assay-specific biases, TCR repertoire library preparation and sequencing were carried out by different laboratories using diverse techniques. To estimate repertoire size and how much clonotype sharing occurs between individuals, the study deeply sequenced the blood TCR repertoires of roughly 5 healthy adults. Leukapheresis yielded between about 0.85 and 9.5 billion PBMCs per donor. For each donor, CD4 naive and CD4 memory were each given three plates, CD8 naive was given two plates, and CD8 memory was given one plate. Paper-wide results and their limitations: About 5% of naive CD4, around 3.6% of naive CD8, approximately 2% of memory CD4, and 0.4% of memory CD8 clonotypes were shared across a few donors. Compared with non-shared clonotypes, the clonotypes found in all four sorted-subset donors had higher generation probabilities. Pairwise subsampling indicated that sequencing depth was expected to affect the degree of clonotype sharing among donors. Naive subsets generally had larger estimated clonotype richness than memory subsets. Sampling was limited to blood, and TCR repertoires in tissue likely differ from TCR repertoires in blood. Incomplete sequencing was indicated by rarefaction of sorted-subset datasets, despite the large sequencing depth. The small number of donors limited the genetic and exposure-history diversity represented.

V loses 4 bases, J loses 4 bases, and the germline ends lie 11 bases apart. The CDR3 spans 14 residues, from the cysteine through the phenylalanine. Only CDR3 DNA remains: 42 bases, in frame from the first base. Per the germline V gene, MNHNS is the CDR1 and SASEGT is the CDR2. Donors were healthy HIV-negative adults with no recently reported acute infections or vaccinations. Every donor was a Caucasian adult living in Nashville, Tennessee, USA. CD4+ T cells were enriched through magnetic negative selection, after which naive cells were positively selected on CD45RA and the remaining negative fraction served as the memory subset. Blood was obtained by leukapheresis, after which PBMCs were separated by Ficoll-Histopaque density gradient centrifugation and cryopreserved in liquid nitrogen vapor phase. Analytical flow cytometry was used to check the purity and quantity of every magnetically sorted T cell population. Each sorted fraction had its genomic DNA isolated and then quantified by UV absorbance on a Nanodrop 2000c.

As concerns this clone: Its antigen is still unknown. No base qualities exist here, and no much larger clone lies one base off it.

Using the deep immunoSEQ assay, multiplex PCR amplified TCR CDR3 regions from genomic DNA. Genomic DNA extracted from each cell subset was distributed evenly over all wells of several immunoSEQ 96-well plates, and each plate served as one replicate. Each replicate PCR for sorted subsets received about 220 ng genomic DNA, equal to about 30,000 T cell genomes. Purified libraries were quantified with a Qubit 3.0 fluorometer, sized on a Bioanalyzer 2100, and re-quantified with the KAPA Library Quantification kit. Every immunoSEQ 96-well plate was sequenced on a dedicated single-read 150-cycle Illumina NextSeq 550 flow cell. Turning to the authors' computational methods: Because the immunoSEQ output held only junctional sequences and lacked quality scores, the filtering could not match the filtering applied to full-length reads. Sequences were annotated with PyIR, a Python wrapper for IgBLAST v1.9, and V/J genes and CDR3 were assigned using IMGT germline references. Reads were filtered out if the reads had weak V/J assignments (E-value above 1e-6), no CDR3, stop codons, out-of-frame junctions, or ambiguous translated residues. V3J clonotypes were defined by identical inferred V gene, J gene, and CDR3 amino acid sequence. To compute the percentage overlap between repertoires, the number of shared unique clonotypes was divided by the size of the smaller repertoire. Three approaches were used to assess repertoire richness: RTK rarefaction, the Chao1 estimator, and Recon v2.1 estimates of unobserved clonotypes. OLGA was used to compute generation probabilities for all TCRbeta clonotypes that the gDNA method yielded from a handful of donors. TCRdb stores this immuneACCESS table with in-frame sequences only. Part of the clones is absent; in the studies checked, under half of the shortfall reflects unresolved V genes, and no reason is known for the rest. D and trimming were read from the DNA, whereas the V and J calls and clone size are those reported in that table. A total of some 2,100,000 clones appear in this sample, around 95% of them only once. Less than 0.15% of the sample is taken by the ten largest.

Recombination linked TRBV6-1 to TRBJ1-3, with the D gene not clear enough to name. This sequence was found in a man aged 18 to 29 in good health. The specimen sequenced was naive CD4+ T cells sorted from blood. This sample's cell subset or site label indicates: CD45RA+ positively selected. CDR3 region: CASSGLGRGNTIYF. The DNA sequence is given as TGTGCCAGCAGTGGTTTGGGTCGAGGAAACACCATATATTTT.